One and the same sample provided the 27 T cell receptor beta chains below, sequenced in a study of cytomegalovirus exposure and HLA in healthy donors. The PCR contained 60 Vbeta and 13 Jbeta primers. Clones were sequenced by immunoSEQ multiplex PCR, and TCRdb holds only the in-frame ones, with some missing. The sample records under 200,000 clones, around 88% being singletons. The specimen was PBMCs. These receptors came from a woman between 18 and 29 years old in good health and CMV-seronegative.

J is TRBJ1-1 and V is TRBV11-2, with 7 nucleotides matching TRBD1. CDR3 length equals 12 residues. J lost 7 bases, V lost 3 bases, and 2 bases had no gene match. In germline, CDR1 is SGHAT, CDR2 FQNNGV. The CDR3, as DNA: TGTGCCAGCAGCTTTTGGGACAGTGAAGCTTTCTTT. Protein product: CASSFWDSEAFF. Full variable domain (missing parts from reference TRBV11-2 and TRBJ1-1): EAGVAQSPRYKIIEKRQSVAFWCNPISGHATLYWYQQILGQGPKLLIQFQNNGVVDDSQLPKDRFSAERLKGVDSTLKIQPAKLEDSAVYLCASSFWDSEAFFGQGTRLTVV.

This chain connects TRBV7-9 to TRBJ1-5; the D gene is possibly TRBD1 (5 bases). V lost 1 base, J lost 12 bases, and 13 bases lay in between. Germline V gene lookup returns CDR1 SEHNR and CDR2 FQNEAQ (reference sequence). The CDR3 is made up of 13 amino acids. CDR3: CASSLDSGGIQHF. In nucleotides, the CDR3 is TGTGCCAGCAGCTTAGACTCTGGGGGGATCCAGCATTTT.

This CDR3 is CASSAHTGARGYGYTF. In DNA, the CDR3 is TGTGCCAGTAGTGCTCATACAGGGGCCCGTGGCTATGGCTACACCTTC. The J gene is TRBJ1-2, the V gene TRBV19; 7 bases are shared with TRBD1. The junction had 13 bases not matched to a gene; V was cut back by 5 bases and J by 4 bases. CDR3 length: 16 residues. The germline V gene encodes CDR1 LNHDA and CDR2 SQIVND (reference sequence). The full variable domain, completed using reference TRBV19 and TRBJ1-2, is DGGITQSPKYLFRKEGQNVTLSCEQNLNHDAMYWYRQDPGQGLRLIYYSQIVNDFQKGDIAEGYSVSREKKESFPLTVTSAQKNPTAFYLCASSAHTGARGYGYTFGSGTRLTVV.

The chain joins TRBV4-1 to TRBJ1-5; TRBD1 agrees at 8 bases. The CDR3 runs 17 residues. V shed 4 bases and J 6 bases; nucleotides not matched to a gene: 14. The germline CDR1 and CDR2 sequences are MGHRA and YSYEKL. This CDR3 reads CASSPGSDRAGGQPQHF. The DNA for the CDR3 is TGCGCCAGCAGCCCGGGATCGGACAGGGCCGGGGGTCAGCCCCAGCATTTT.

J is TRBJ2-6 and V is TRBV7-9, with TRBD1 matching over 8 bases. CDR3 length: 18 amino acids. Germline V gene sequence: CDR1 SEHNR, CDR2 FQNEAQ (reference sequence). Germline trimming cut 1 base from V and 2 bases from J; bases unmatched to any gene: 7. The CDR3: CASSLDRGVIPGANVLTF. The CDR3 nucleotides are TGTGCCAGCAGCTTAGACAGGGGGGTTATCCCTGGGGCCAACGTCCTGACTTTC.

In this sample, this clone turned up a few times. V and J are TRBV27 and TRBJ2-1; D remains ambiguous. V lost 2 bases and J lost 3, with 11 bases in between. Germline V gene data show CDR1 as MNHEY and CDR2 as SMNVEV (reference sequence). The CDR3 consists of 15 residues. As DNA, the CDR3 is TGTGCCAGCAGTTTAGTTAGCAGACTCTACAATGAGCAGTTCTTC. This gives the protein CASSLVSRLYNEQFF.

V and J are TRBV27 and TRBJ1-1; weak D call: TRBD1 (5 bases). There are 15 residues in the CDR3. From germline, CDR1 is MNHEY and CDR2 SMNVEV (reference sequence). V shed 7 bases and J shed 7 bases, with 22 bases lying between them. The CDR3 protein is CASKTSRTKWSEAFF. CDR3 sequence (DNA): TGTGCCAGCAAAACCTCCCGGACAAAGTGGAGTGAAGCTTTCTTT.

This chain links TRBV5-8 with TRBJ1-6; D unresolved. The CDR3 has 13 amino acids. V was shortened by 0 bases and J by 6 bases, with 4 bases between the two germline ends. Germline V lookup: CDR1 SGHTS, CDR2 YDEGEE. The CDR3 loop reads CASSLASNSPLHF. The CDR3 DNA sequence: TGTGCCAGCAGCTTGGCCTCTAATTCACCCCTCCACTTT.

J is TRBJ2-5 and V is TRBV5-1; 10 bases match TRBD2. This CDR3 comprises 15 residues. Trimming took 4 bases from V and 4 from J; bases not matched to a gene: 7. Germline CDR1 and CDR2: SGHRS and YFSETQ. CDR3 residues: CASSDRAGGPETQYF. The CDR3 nucleotides read TGCGCCAGCAGCGACAGAGCGGGGGGGCCAGAGACCCAGTACTTC.

V usage is TRBV6-1 and J usage is TRBJ1-2; D call uncertain. Germline V gene sequence: CDR1 MNHNS, CDR2 SASEGT. V lost 2 bases and J 8 bases, leaving 12 bases between the germline ends. The CDR3 is 13 amino acids. The CDR3 region has the DNA TGTGCCAGCAGTGAAAGTGCCGCGCGGGGCTACACCTTC. The encoded protein is CASSESAARGYTF.

DNA for the CDR3: TGTGCCAGCAGTTACCCGGGGGTAAATACGCAGTATTTT. Translation gives CASSYPGVNTQYF. The chain links TRBV6-6 to TRBJ2-3, with a tentative D call TRBD2 (6 bases). Per the germline V gene, CDR1 is MNHNY and CDR2 is SVGAGI (reference sequence). This CDR3 contains 13 residues. The V end was cut by 2 bases, the J end by 7 bases, with 10 bases between.

V and J are TRBV11-2 and TRBJ2-3, with 9 bases lining up with TRBD2. J lost 5 bases, V lost 5 bases, and 11 bases had no gene match. The CDR3 contains 16 residues. In germline, CDR1 is SGHAT, CDR2 FQNNGV. This chain's CDR3 is CASSLLLAGTGDTQYF. CDR3 in DNA: TGTGCCAGCAGCCTTCTTCTAGCGGGAACGGGAGATACGCAGTATTTT.

This clone was observed once. The chain carries TRBV5-1 and TRBJ1-2; TRBD1 is a possible D gene (5 bases). The CDR3 is made up of 14 amino acids. With 0 bases removed from V and 4 bases from J, the gap between germline ends came to 10 bases. Germline V gene sequence: CDR1 SGHRS, CDR2 YFSETQ. The CDR3 coding sequence is TGCGCCAGCAGCTTGGAGTCAGGGCCCTATGGCTACACCTTC. Translating it yields CASSLESGPYGYTF.

This rearrangement joins TRBV9 to TRBJ1-6; 12 bases agree with TRBD1. Trimming cost V 1 base and J 8 bases; bases outside gene matches: 13. CDR1 and CDR2 (germline): SGDLS, YYNGEE. The length of the CDR3 is 19 residues. The CDR3 DNA reads as TGTGCCAGCAGCGTACATCCCCTAACCGGGACAGGGGGCGATTCACCCCTCCACTTT. Protein product: CASSVHPLTGTGGDSPLHF.

This rearrangement joins TRBV4-1 to TRBJ1-4; TRBD1 aligns across 8 bases. The junction had 15 bases not matched to a gene; V was cut back by 6 bases and J by 3 bases. The germline V gene has CDR1 MGHRA and CDR2 YSYEKL. There are 18 residues in the CDR3. The CDR3 DNA follows: TGCGCCAGCAGTCGGTTGACAGGGGTATTTTCATCTAATGAAAAACTGTTTTTT. It codes for CASSRLTGVFSSNEKLFF.

The J gene is TRBJ1-5, the V gene TRBV5-4, with unresolved D. The CDR3 is 15 residues long. CDR1 SGHNT and CDR2 YYREEE come from the germline V gene (reference sequence). Trimming removed 0 bases at V and 0 bases at J, with 7 bases between. The CDR3 DNA follows: TGTGCCAGCAGCTTGGGTCCTTATAGCAATCAGCCCCAGCATTTT. Protein product: CASSLGPYSNQPQHF.

This clone occurred a few times. The J gene is TRBJ2-7, the V gene TRBV19; 9 bases map to TRBD2. After removal of 3 bases from V and 5 bases from J, the junction contained 8 bases not matched to a gene. The CDR3 extends over 15 amino acids. Looked up from germline, CDR1 is LNHDA and CDR2 is SQIVND (reference sequence). The chain's CDR3 is CASSMVAGEGHEQYF. The CDR3 DNA reads TGTGCCAGTAGTATGGTAGCGGGAGAGGGCCACGAGCAGTACTTC.

CDR3 in amino acids: CASSYGVQGANYGYTF. The CDR3 DNA reads as TGTGCCAGCAGTTACGGGGTGCAGGGCGCTAACTATGGCTACACCTTC. The genes are TRBV6-5 and TRBJ1-2; TRBD1 is a possible D gene (5 bases). This CDR3 has 16 residues. Trimming left V 2 bases short and J 0 bases short, with 13 bases between. Germline V gene lookup returns CDR1 MNHEY and CDR2 SVGAGI.

Concerning this clone: Mismatch with germline at one junction end may stem from a read error. This rearrangement joins TRBV7-9 to TRBJ2-3; TRBD2 agrees at 7 bases. Germline V gene data show CDR1 as SEHNR and CDR2 as FQNEAQ (reference sequence). The CDR3 loop spans 15 amino acids. CDR3: CASSVAGGSTDTQYF. As DNA, the CDR3 is TGTGCCAGCAGCGTAGCCGGGGGGAGCACAGATACGCAGTATTTT.

The chain is built from TRBV18 and TRBJ1-5; 8 bases map to TRBD1. CDR3 length: 16 residues. Trimming took 6 bases from V and 3 from J; bases not matched to a gene: 10. The germline CDR1 and CDR2 sequences are KGHSH and LQKENI. The DNA for the CDR3 is TGTGCCAGCTCCCAAAGCCAGGGGGCCTTCAATCAGCCCCAGCATTTT. Translation: CASSQSQGAFNQPQHF.

This chain joins TRBV5-1 and TRBJ2-5; 8 bases are shared with TRBD2. V lost 3 bases and J lost 4; bases outside the gene matches: 11. The germline V gene has CDR1 SGHRS and CDR2 YFSETQ. CDR3 length: 16 residues. In DNA, the CDR3 is TGCGCCAGCAGCTGGTCGGGACTAGTCGACGGAGAGACCCAGTACTTC. This gives the protein CASSWSGLVDGETQYF.

There are a few counts of this clone. The DNA for the CDR3 is TGTGCCAGCAGTTACTCGACAGGGGGTGAAAAACTGTTTTTT. Translating it yields CASSYSTGGEKLFF. The genes are TRBV6-5 and TRBJ1-4, with 9 bases fitting TRBD1. The CDR3 totals 14 residues. Germline assignment: CDR1 MNHEY and CDR2 SVGAGI. The V segment lost 0 bases and the J segment 7 bases; nucleotides outside the gene matches: 0.

This chain connects TRBV7-7 to TRBJ2-2, with 9 bases matching TRBD2. The CDR3 loop spans 14 amino acids. V was clipped by 11 bases and J by 4 bases; unmatched bases: 8. In germline, CDR1 is SSHAT, CDR2 FNYEAQ (reference sequence). DNA for the CDR3: TGTGCCGCCCAGCGGGAGGTGGGCACCGGGGAGCTGTTTTTT. Translated: CAAQREVGTGELFF.

V is TRBV4-1 and J is TRBJ2-7; 10 nucleotides line up with TRBD1. CDR1 MGHRA and CDR2 YSYEKL come from the germline V gene. This CDR3 is built from 14 residues. J lost 3 bases, V lost 4 bases, and 3 bases had no gene match. The CDR3 DNA follows: TGCGCCAGCAGCCTGGGACAGGGGAGCTACGAGCAGTACTTC. Translation gives CASSLGQGSYEQYF.

This chain connects TRBV5-5 to TRBJ2-2; 8 bases are shared with TRBD1. Germline loops: CDR1 SGHKS, CDR2 YYEKEE (reference sequence). V shed 5 bases, J shed 2 bases, and the junction held 5 bases outside the gene matches. The CDR3 consists of 15 residues. The DNA of the CDR3 is TGTGCCAGCAGGATCGGACAGGGCAACACCGGGGAGCTGTTTTTT. The encoded protein is CASRIGQGNTGELFF.

This clone was seen a handful of times. The J gene is TRBJ1-3, the V gene TRBV5-6, with D maybe TRBD1 (6 bases). The V gene lost 3 bases and the J gene lost 3 bases, with 10 bases spanning the gap. The CDR3 totals 14 residues. Germline assignment: CDR1 SGHDT and CDR2 YYEEEE. DNA of the CDR3: TGTGCCAGCAGCTCGGGACAAATTGGAAACACCATATATTTT. Its translation: CASSSGQIGNTIYF.

This clone has a handful of counts. The chain carries TRBV4-1 and TRBJ1-1, with TRBD1 matching 8 bases. Germline V gene data show CDR1 as MGHRA and CDR2 as YSYEKL. The junction had 7 bases not matched to a gene; V was cut back by 5 bases and J by 8 bases. The CDR3 extends over 13 amino acids. In DNA, the CDR3 is TGCGCCAGCAGCGGTCAGGGGGCGCAGGAAGCTTTCTTT. Encoded protein: CASSGQGAQEAFF.